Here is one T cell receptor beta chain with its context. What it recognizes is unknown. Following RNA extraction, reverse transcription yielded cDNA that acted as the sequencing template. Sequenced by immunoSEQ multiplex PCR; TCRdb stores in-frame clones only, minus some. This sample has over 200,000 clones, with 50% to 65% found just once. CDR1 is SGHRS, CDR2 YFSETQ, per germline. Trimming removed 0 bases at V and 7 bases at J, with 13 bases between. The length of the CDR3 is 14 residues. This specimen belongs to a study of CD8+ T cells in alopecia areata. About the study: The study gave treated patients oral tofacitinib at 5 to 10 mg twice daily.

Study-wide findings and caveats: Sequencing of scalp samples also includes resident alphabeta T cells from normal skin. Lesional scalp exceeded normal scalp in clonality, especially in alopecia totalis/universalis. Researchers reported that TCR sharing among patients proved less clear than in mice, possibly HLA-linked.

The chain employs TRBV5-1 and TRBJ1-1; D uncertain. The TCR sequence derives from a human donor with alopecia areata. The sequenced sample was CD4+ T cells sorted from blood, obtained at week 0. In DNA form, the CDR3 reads TGCGCCAGCAGCTTGGTAGACTCTGGAAATGAAGCTTTCTTT. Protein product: CASSLVDSGNEAFF.